This T cell receptor (beta chain) emerged from a study of T cell repertoires in cytomegalovirus infection. Study-level background: Public TCR beta signatures were indicative of both CMV infection and a matching HLA type. Study results and limitations: Based on cumulative public TCR beta family frequency, carriers of CMV plus the relevant HLA were identified. The study found HLA-C-restricted CMV-specific TCR beta clonotypes dominating the ex vivo response.

TCRdb reanalysed the reads using MiXCR and keeps one entry per CDR3 protein. This table holds approximately 630,000 distinct CDR3 sequences, around 24% found once. Notes on this clonotype: What it binds is not known. A read error may be the cause here, since a much bigger clone is one base away.

CDR3 length equals 13 residues. CDR1 and CDR2 (germline): MDHEN, SYDVKM. Sequenced material: CD8+ T cells from PBMCs. V is TRBV28 and J is TRBJ1-5; possible D gene TRBD1, 5 bases. This sequence originates from a human donor in good health (CMV status not recorded). Some clones in this sample may be carry-over from other donors' samples. Here the CDR3 reads CASVGVGNRPQHF. As DNA, the CDR3 is TGTGCCAGCGTGGGGGTGGGCAATCGGCCCCAGCATTTT.